This TCR beta chain was sequenced during a study of shared clonotypes between healthy human individuals. Study conclusions and caveats: In the sorted subsets, rarefaction showed sequencing was incomplete despite large depth.

V lost 4 bases, J lost 0 bases, and 18 bases stayed unmatched. The CDR3 contains 22 residues. The table came from immunoSEQ multiplex PCR; TCRdb's copy has only in-frame clones and leaves some out. Of about 2 million clones in the sample, 90% to 95% are singletons; the top ten hold roughly 0.13%. CD4+ cell separation produced CD45RA+ naive and CD45RA-negative memory subsets. The sample holds one count of this clone. Its antigen remains unknown. Sequenced material: naive CD4+ T cells sorted from blood. The subset: CD45RA+ positively selected. The sequence was collected from a man aged 18 to 30 in good health. This chain connects TRBV23-1 to TRBJ2-6, with 10 bases fitting TRBD1. TRBV23-1 is placed among ORFs of uncertain function. The CDR3: CASSLPAEGDRGLSSGANVLTF. The DNA for the CDR3 is TGCGCCAGCAGTCTGCCCGCCGAGGGAGACAGGGGGCTTTCCTCTGGGGCCAACGTCCTGACTTTC.